This entry is about one T cell receptor (beta chain). Its target is not known. This CDR3 has 18 residues. The trim removed 0 bases at V and 1 base at J, leaving 9 bases unmatched. Looked up from germline, CDR1 is MGHRA and CDR2 is YSYEKL. This specimen belongs to a study of cytomegalovirus exposure and HLA in healthy donors. Study-wide findings and caveats: A classifier reportedly called cytomegalovirus status with high sensitivity and specificity. V segments that were indistinguishable, TRBV6-2 and TRBV6-3 among them, were omitted from analysis.

Primers for the PCR totalled 60 Vbeta and 13 Jbeta. The data were produced by immunoSEQ multiplex PCR, yet TCRdb's version contains in-frame clones alone and is incomplete. In the table there are 100,000 to 150,000 clones, about four fifths of which are singletons. The sample taken for sequencing was PBMCs. The clonotype was recovered from a woman in her thirties or forties in good health and CMV-seropositive. The chain joins TRBV4-1 to TRBJ2-3, with 8 bases fitting TRBD2. CDR3 loop: CASSQEAGPGGGTDTQYF. In DNA form, the CDR3 reads TGCGCCAGCAGCCAAGAGGCCGGTCCCGGGGGGGGCACAGATACGCAGTATTTT.